This is a list of T cell receptor beta chains from one sample in a study of T cells after yellow fever vaccination. TCRdb called the 5' RACE reads again in MiXCR, with one record for every CDR3 protein. Among 250,000 to 350,000 distinct CDR3 sequences listed, around 9.3% were seen once. The material was CD4+ T cells sorted from PBMCs, obtained 5 days after the yellow fever booster vaccination. Receptors originate from a man between 18 and 35 years old who received the YFV17D yellow fever vaccine. Each CDR3 is given with its conserved first and last residue. Fields, in order: CDR3 length, J gene, V gene, clone size, D gene, CDR3 DNA, CDR3 protein. D genes are given only for firm matches. Rows give clone size only sometimes, using once, few, many, or a class for an expanded clone.

13 TRBJ2-6 TRBV28 few NA TGTGCCAGTGAAACCTCTGGGGCCAACGTCCTGACTTTC CASETSGANVLTF
14 TRBJ1-2 TRBV10-3 few TRBD1 TGTGCCATCACCAGGACAGGGGCGGACTATGGCTACACCTTC CAITRTGADYGYTF
16 TRBJ2-1 TRBV7-9 few TRBD1 TGTGCCAGCAGCTTAGGGGACAGGGGGACCTACAATGAGCAGTTCTTC CASSLGDRGTYNEQFF
18 TRBJ2-2 TRBV20-1 NA TRBD2 TGCAGTGCTAGAGGTAGAGGGACTAGCGGGGGAAACACCGGGGAGCTGTTTTTT CSARGRGTSGGNTGELFF
12 TRBJ1-2 TRBV6-2/TRBV6-3 few NA TGTGCCAGCAGTTACCCAACAGGATTAAAAGACTTC CASSYPTGLKDF
15 TRBJ1-6 TRBV5-1 NA NA TGCGCCAGCAGTGGGGGCGCGGGTCTTTCTTCACCCCTCCACTTT CASSGGAGLSSPLHF
15 TRBJ2-5 TRBV7-3 NA NA TGTGCCAGCAGCTTGGGACTTGGTCCCCAAGAGACCCAGTACTTC CASSLGLGPQETQYF
15 TRBJ2-3 TRBV7-2 NA NA TGTGCCAGCAGCCTAATAGGGGGTACATGGGATACGCAGTATTTT CASSLIGGTWDTQYF
17 TRBJ2-2 TRBV5-1 few TRBD1 TGCGCCAGCAGGTACAGGGGGCCCACTACCTACACCGGGGAGCTGTTTTTT CASRYRGPTTYTGELFF
12 TRBJ2-5 TRBV29-1 few NA TGCAGCGCTTCACTAGTGCAAGAGACCCAGTACTTC CSASLVQETQYF
14 TRBJ2-3 TRBV24-1 few NA TGTGCCACCAGTGACCGACTAGTCGCAGATACGCAGTATTTT CATSDRLVADTQYF
14 TRBJ2-7 TRBV4-1 NA NA TGCGCCAGCAGCCGAGACGACAGAGTCTACGAGCAGTACTTC CASSRDDRVYEQYF
16 TRBJ1-1 TRBV7-3 many NA TGTGCCAGCAGCTTAATTGGGGGAGGGCGGGTCACTGAAGCTTTCTTT CASSLIGGGRVTEAFF
13 TRBJ2-5 TRBV18 few NA TGTGCCAGCTCTCACGGAGGGGAAGAGACCCAGTACTTC CASSHGGEETQYF
14 TRBJ2-6 TRBV2 many NA TGTGCCAGCCGACGGAGCTCTGGGGCCAACGTCCTGACTTTC CASRRSSGANVLTF
14 TRBJ1-6 TRBV10-3 NA NA TGTGCCATCAGTACCGGGACGGAAAATTCACCCCTCCACTTT CAISTGTENSPLHF
17 TRBJ2-3 TRBV18 few TRBD2 TGTGCCAGCTCACCAAACCAGCGGGGTGCTAGCACAGATACGCAGTATTTT CASSPNQRGASTDTQYF
14 TRBJ2-1 TRBV20-1 NA NA TGCAGTGCCGGGCGAGGACTACCCTACAATGAGCAGTTCTTC CSAGRGLPYNEQFF
14 TRBJ1-5 TRBV20-1 NA NA TGCAGTGCTAGAGATCCCACGTCAGGTCAGCCCCAGCATTTT CSARDPTSGQPQHF
12 TRBJ2-1 TRBV12-3/TRBV12-4 many NA TGTGCCAGCAGTTTAGCGTACAATGAGCAGTTCTTC CASSLAYNEQFF
15 TRBJ2-3 TRBV5-1 many NA TGCGCCAGCAGCTTACAAGCGGGTGCCCTAGATACGCAGTATTTT CASSLQAGALDTQYF
16 TRBJ2-1 TRBV5-1 many NA TGCGCCAGCAGCCTAGACACGGCTGGCTCCTACAATGAGCAGTTCTTC CASSLDTAGSYNEQFF
17 TRBJ2-6 TRBV5-6 few NA TGTGCCAGCAGCTTGACGCAGGCGCCTTATGGGGCCAACGTCCTGACTTTC CASSLTQAPYGANVLTF
15 TRBJ1-5 TRBV3-1 NA NA TGTGCCAGCAGCCAGAGCGAGCTTAGCAATCAGCCCCAGCATTTT CASSQSELSNQPQHF
14 TRBJ2-5 TRBV4-1 NA NA TGCGCCAGCAGCCAAGTAACCATCCAAGAGACCCAGTACTTC CASSQVTIQETQYF
14 TRBJ2-2 TRBV5-1 few TRBD2 TGCGCCAGCAGCCGGACTAGCTACACCGGGGAGCTGTTTTTT CASSRTSYTGELFF
16 TRBJ2-5 TRBV25-1 NA TRBD2 TGTGCCAGCAGCGACGTATCTCTGGCGGGGGGGGAGACCCAGTACTTC CASSDVSLAGGETQYF
15 TRBJ1-2 TRBV18 NA TRBD1 TGTGCCAGCTCATCCTGGGACAGGAGAACATATGGCTACACCTTC CASSSWDRRTYGYTF
14 TRBJ2-3 TRBV4-1 many NA TGCGCCAGCAGCCAAGGTCTTAGCACAGATACGCAGTATTTT CASSQGLSTDTQYF
14 TRBJ1-1 TRBV5-1 few NA TGCGCCAGCAGCTCGGGGGGCCTGGGAACTGAAGCTTTCTTT CASSSGGLGTEAFF
12 TRBJ2-5 TRBV6-1 many NA TGTGCCAGCAGTGAAGTGGTGGAGACCCAGTACTTC CASSEVVETQYF
13 TRBJ1-1 TRBV5-1 many NA TGCGCCAGCAGCAGAGGTGGGAGCACTGAAGCTTTCTTT CASSRGGSTEAFF
13 TRBJ1-1 TRBV4-1 few TRBD1 TGCGCCAGCACTAGGGGGCAAAACACTGAAGCTTTCTTT CASTRGQNTEAFF
14 TRBJ1-6 TRBV7-8 few NA TGTGCCAGCAGCCAAGGAGGGATGCGATCACCCCTCCACTTT CASSQGGMRSPLHF
12 TRBJ1-6 TRBV25-1 few NA TGTGCCAGCAGTGAACCAGGGGCACCCCTCCACTTT CASSEPGAPLHF
15 TRBJ1-6 TRBV6-5 NA NA TGTGCCAGCACCCCCCGCGGGACTGGGGTTTCACCCCTCCACTTT CASTPRGTGVSPLHF
15 TRBJ2-3 TRBV5-4 few NA TGTGCCAGCAGCTTGTTACTAGGAGGTGGGGATACGCAGTATTTT CASSLLLGGGDTQYF
13 TRBJ1-5 TRBV5-1 few NA TGCGCCAGCAGCTTGGAGGTAAATCAGCCCCAGCATTTT CASSLEVNQPQHF
14 TRBJ2-6 TRBV25-1 NA NA TGTGCCAGCAGTGAACCGGGGGGGGCCAACGTCCTGACTTTC CASSEPGGANVLTF
15 TRBJ2-7 TRBV7-2 many NA TGTGCCAGCAGCATAAACTCCGACAGGAGCGTTTGGCAGTACTTC CASSINSDRSVWQYF
14 TRBJ1-2 TRBV5-1 NA TRBD1 TGCGCCAGCAGCTTTTCACAGGGGGCAAGTGGCTACACCTTC CASSFSQGASGYTF
14 TRBJ2-1 TRBV14 many TRBD2 TGTGCCAGCAGAGCTAGCGGGGGCTACAATGAGCAGTTCTTC CASRASGGYNEQFF
15 TRBJ2-2 TRBV7-3 once NA TGTGCCAGCGCGCGAGGGGGGGCGAGCACCGGGGAGCTGTTTTTT CASARGGASTGELFF
17 TRBJ2-6 TRBV11-1 many NA TGTGCCAGCAGCTCCTTCCAGTACGGCTCTGGGGCCAACGTCCTGACTTTC CASSSFQYGSGANVLTF
12 TRBJ2-1 TRBV6-2/TRBV6-3 few TRBD2 TGTGCCAGCAGTTCACAACCGGGACTAGCGTCCTTC CASSSQPGLASF
14 TRBJ2-7 TRBV7-2 NA TRBD1 TGTGCCAGCAGCAGGGATCAGGGGGTAGGCGAGCAGTACTTC CASSRDQGVGEQYF
15 TRBJ2-2 TRBV7-2 many TRBD1 TGTGCCAGCAGCCCGGGACAGGGTGGTACCGGGGAGCTGTTTTTT CASSPGQGGTGELFF
13 TRBJ1-2 TRBV5-6 many NA TGTGCCAGCAGCCGACAAGCGTCCTATGGCTACACCTTC CASSRQASYGYTF
18 TRBJ2-3 TRBV2 many TRBD2 TGTGCCAGCAGGAAGGGACTAGCGGGGGGAACTAGCACAGATACGCAGTATTTT CASRKGLAGGTSTDTQYF
14 TRBJ2-5 TRBV19 few NA TGTGCCAGTAGAAACGGGGGCTCACAAGAGACCCAGTACTTC CASRNGGSQETQYF
13 TRBJ2-1 TRBV24-1 many NA TGTGCCACCAGTGGGACGGACCTGGGGGAGCAGTTCTTC CATSGTDLGEQFF
15 TRBJ2-7 TRBV15 NA TRBD2 TGTGCCACCAGCAGAGGCCTAGCGGGCTCCTACGAGCAGTACTTC CATSRGLAGSYEQYF
15 TRBJ2-2 TRBV10-1 NA NA TGCGCCAGCAGTGTGGGGGGCCGTAAGACCGGGGAGCTGTTTTTT CASSVGGRKTGELFF
13 TRBJ1-5 TRBV29-1 many NA TGCAGCGTTGCCGCAGATAGCAATCAGCCCCAGCATTTT CSVAADSNQPQHF
14 TRBJ1-1 TRBV5-1 NA NA TGCGCCAGCAGCTTACTGACAGAGAACACTGAAGCTTTCTTT CASSLLTENTEAFF
14 TRBJ2-2 TRBV27 NA NA TGTGCCACCAGCATGTGGGGTGGTACCGGGGAGCTGTTTTTT CATSMWGGTGELFF
11 TRBJ2-3 TRBV18 NA NA TGTGCCAGCTCCAGGGTCGATACGCAGTATTTT CASSRVDTQYF
17 TRBJ2-1 TRBV24-1 many NA TGTGCCACCAGTGACCCTGGGGCAGGAGGAAGCTACAATGAGCAGTTCTTC CATSDPGAGGSYNEQFF
15 TRBJ2-1 TRBV15 NA NA TGTGCCACCAGCAGAGGAGGTGGGGGGCCCAATGAGCAGTTCTTC CATSRGGGGPNEQFF